This T cell receptor (beta chain) is drawn from a study of T cell responses to AZD1222 COVID-19 vaccine. The overall study: Whether given at about 4 or about 12 weeks, second doses were pooled. Findings and caveats of the study: The study reported that nearly half of spike-specific TCRs target unmutated variant regions. Clonal diversity was possibly underestimated, and the donors were mostly white British, with more females.

Sequencing was performed with immunoSEQ multiplex PCR; in TCRdb, only in-frame clones are kept and a portion is missing. The sample carries 45,000 to 55,000 clones, about 88% recorded once. Note on this clone: Its target is unknown.

The CDR3 has 16 amino acids. Germline CDR1 reads LNHDA; CDR2 reads SQIVND (reference sequence). Trimming cost V 3 bases and J 0 bases, with 12 bases left between them. The TCR was taken from an adult in good health. The genes are TRBV19 and TRBJ2-1; D is perhaps TRBD2 (6 bases). The specimen comprised peripheral blood, sampled on day 0 of AZD1222 vaccination. The CDR3 protein is CASSMGGGISYNEQFF. In DNA form, the CDR3 reads TGTGCCAGTAGTATGGGTGGCGGGATCTCCTACAATGAGCAGTTCTTC.